Presented here are 14 T cell receptor beta chains from one specimen sequenced in a study of cytomegalovirus exposure and HLA in healthy donors. With 60 Vbeta and 13 Jbeta primers, the PCR was carried out. Assay: immunoSEQ multiplex PCR; the TCRdb copy retains only in-frame clones and omits some. The sample lists some 160,000 clones, 84% occurring once. The specimen was PBMCs. The receptors here all came from a boy between 2 and 10 years old in good health and CMV-seronegative.

The chain has TRBV7-2 and TRBJ2-5; D may be TRBD2 (5 bases). The DNA end is a closer match to TRBJ2-7, so the J assignment may be wrong. The germline V gene encodes CDR1 SGHTA and CDR2 FQGNSA. The CDR3 runs 15 residues. Written as DNA, the CDR3 is TGTGCCAGCACCCCGGAGGTTGGAAGGTCCTACGAGCAGTACTTC. Its protein product is CASTPEVGRSYEQYF.

V usage is TRBV7-3 and J usage is TRBJ2-1; 12 nucleotides align to TRBD2. After removal of 7 bases from V and 8 bases from J, the junction contained 3 bases not matched to a gene. Germline V gene sequence: CDR1 SGHTA, CDR2 FQGTGA. The CDR3 length is 13 residues. Written as DNA, the CDR3 is TGTGCCAGCACGCTAGCGGGAGGGGATGAGCAGTTCTTC. Translated: CASTLAGGDEQFF. The full variable domain, with the rest looked up from reference TRBV7-3 and TRBJ2-1, is GAGVSQTPSNKVTEKGKYVELRCDPISGHTALYWYRQSLGQGPEFLIYFQGTGAADDSGLPNDRFFAVRPEGSVSTLKIQRTERGDSAVYLCASTLAGGDEQFFGPGTRLTVL.

This chain joins TRBV18 and TRBJ2-5; D is uncertain. This CDR3 contains 15 residues. The V gene's germline CDR1 is KGHSH and CDR2 LQKENI. The V end lost 5 bases, the J end lost 2 bases, and 15 bases lay between the germline ends. As DNA, the CDR3 is TGTGCCAGCTCAGCGGTGGCTAGTCGGCAAGAGACCCAGTACTTC. This sequence encodes CASSAVASRQETQYF.

This chain links TRBV7-8 with TRBJ2-7; 9 nucleotides align to TRBD2. The CDR3 has 18 residues. The V segment lost 2 bases and the J segment 2 bases; nucleotides outside the gene matches: 13. In germline, CDR1 is SGHVS, CDR2 FQNEAQ. In DNA, the CDR3 is TGTGCCAGCAGCTTATCGGCGCTAGCGGGACCCCACCCCTACGAGCAGTACTTC. The encoded protein is CASSLSALAGPHPYEQYF.

The chain employs TRBV10-3 and TRBJ2-7, with D tentatively TRBD2 (5 bases). Per the germline V gene, CDR1 is ENHRY and CDR2 is SYGVKD. The CDR3 runs 15 residues. V lost 7 bases and J 4 bases, leaving 20 bases between the germline ends. The CDR3, as DNA: TGTGCCATCATGGGAAGCGGCGGCCCATCGTACGAGCAGTACTTC. Protein product: CAIMGSGGPSYEQYF.

To note about this clone: Germline and junction disagree at one end, which may indicate a read error. This chain joins TRBV7-9 and TRBJ2-2; 9 nucleotides align to TRBD1. The germline V gene encodes CDR1 SEHNR and CDR2 FQNEAQ (reference sequence). The CDR3 runs 16 residues. The DNA of the CDR3 is TGTTCCAGCAGCTTATCACAGGGGGCGAGGACCGGGGAGCTGTTTTTT. Its translation is CSSSLSQGARTGELFF.

The rearrangement joins TRBV18 to TRBJ2-1, with D perhaps TRBD1 (8 bases). CDR3 length: 16 amino acids. Germline CDR1 and CDR2: KGHSH and LQKENI. The germline V and J ends were trimmed by 5 bases and 5 bases, with 19 bases remaining between them. The CDR3 loop reads CASSTRGPGGDNEQFF. The CDR3 DNA reads as TGTGCCAGCTCAACCAGGGGGCCGGGGGGAGACAATGAGCAGTTCTTC.

This chain links TRBV6-5 with TRBJ1-3; D perhaps matches TRBD1 (5 bases). CDR3 size: 14 residues. Trimming removed 7 bases at V and 0 bases at J, with 10 bases between. Germline values: CDR1 MNHEY, CDR2 SVGAGI. The CDR3 region has the DNA TGTGCCAGCACGGACACCGTCTCTGGAAACACCATATATTTT. Translation gives CASTDTVSGNTIYF.

The V and J genes are TRBV5-1 and TRBJ2-3; no reliable D call. Trimming cost V 0 bases and J 5 bases, with 10 bases left between them. Germline V lookup: CDR1 SGHRS, CDR2 YFSETQ. The CDR3 is made up of 14 amino acids. Written as DNA, the CDR3 is TGCGCCAGCAGCTTGGGCCTAGGTTTAGATACGCAGTATTTT. Protein sequence: CASSLGLGLDTQYF.

The gene calls are TRBV5-4 and TRBJ2-3, with D unresolved. In germline, CDR1 is SGHNT, CDR2 YYREEE (reference sequence). V lost 4 bases, J lost 5 bases, and 8 bases lay in between. The CDR3 is made up of 12 amino acids. CDR3: CASSAQQDTQYF. In DNA, the CDR3 is TGTGCCAGCAGCGCTCAACAAGATACGCAGTATTTT.

This chain links TRBV2 with TRBJ1-5; D possibly corresponds to TRBD1 (5 bases). Germline loops: CDR1 SNHLY, CDR2 FYNNEI. Trimming took off 2 bases at V and 3 bases at J, with 11 bases between the two ends. CDR3 length equals 15 residues. CDR3 region: CASSEWGVVNQPQHF. DNA of the CDR3: TGTGCCAGCAGTGAATGGGGGGTGGTCAATCAGCCCCAGCATTTT.

The chain joins TRBV7-9 to TRBJ1-5; the D is unclear. Germline V CDR1 and CDR2: SEHNR, FQNEAQ (reference sequence). This CDR3 contains 12 residues. The CDR3 here is CSCQTGNQPQHF. For the CDR3, the DNA is TGTTCCTGCCAAACAGGCAATCAGCCCCAGCATTTT.

This chain joins TRBV7-3 and TRBJ2-4; TRBD1 matches at 7 bases. The ends lost 2 bases at V and 1 base at J; junction bases unmatched: 5. The germline gives CDR1 SGHTA, CDR2 FQGTGA. This CDR3 region has 16 residues. CDR3 amino acids: CASSLEDRTAKNIQYF. CDR3 DNA sequence: TGTGCCAGCAGCTTAGAGGACAGGACGGCCAAAAACATTCAGTACTTC.

V and J are TRBV10-3 and TRBJ2-5, with D perhaps TRBD1 (9 bases). Germline V gives CDR1 ENHRY, CDR2 SYGVKD. Between the trimmed V and J ends, which lost 11 bases and 5 bases, there was a span of 21 bases. CDR3 length: 14 amino acids. DNA for the CDR3: TGTGCCGTCCGGGGGGGACAGGGCATGGAGACCCAGTACTTC. Its translation: CAVRGGQGMETQYF.